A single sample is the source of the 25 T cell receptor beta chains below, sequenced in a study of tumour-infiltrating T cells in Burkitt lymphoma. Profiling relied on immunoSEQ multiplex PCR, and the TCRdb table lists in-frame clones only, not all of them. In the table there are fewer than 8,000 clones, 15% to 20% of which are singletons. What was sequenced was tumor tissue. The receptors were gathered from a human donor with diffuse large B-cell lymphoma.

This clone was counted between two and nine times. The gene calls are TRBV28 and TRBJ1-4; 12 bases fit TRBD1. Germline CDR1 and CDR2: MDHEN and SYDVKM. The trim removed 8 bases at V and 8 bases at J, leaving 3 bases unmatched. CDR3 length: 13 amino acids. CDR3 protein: CASGTGGAEKLFF. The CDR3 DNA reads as TGTGCCAGCGGGACAGGGGGCGCGGAAAAACTGTTTTTT. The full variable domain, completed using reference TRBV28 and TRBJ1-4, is DVKVTQSSRYLVKRTGEKVFLECVQDMDHENMFWYRQDPGLGLRLIYFSYDVKMKEKGDIPEGYSVSREKKERFSLILESASTNQTSMYLCASGTGGAEKLFFGSGTQLSVL.

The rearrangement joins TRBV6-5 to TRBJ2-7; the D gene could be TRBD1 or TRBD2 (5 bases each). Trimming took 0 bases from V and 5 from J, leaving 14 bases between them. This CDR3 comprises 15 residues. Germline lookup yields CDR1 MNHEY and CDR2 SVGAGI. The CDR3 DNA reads TGTGCCAGCAGTTACTCGAAAGCAGGGACGGACGAGCAGTACTTC. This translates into CASSYSKAGTDEQYF.

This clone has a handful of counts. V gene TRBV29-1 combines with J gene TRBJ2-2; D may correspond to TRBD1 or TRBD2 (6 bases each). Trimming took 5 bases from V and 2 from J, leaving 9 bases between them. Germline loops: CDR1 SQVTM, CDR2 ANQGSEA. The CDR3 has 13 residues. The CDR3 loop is CSVWGANTGELFF. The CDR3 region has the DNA TGCAGCGTTTGGGGGGCCAACACCGGGGAGCTGTTTTTT.

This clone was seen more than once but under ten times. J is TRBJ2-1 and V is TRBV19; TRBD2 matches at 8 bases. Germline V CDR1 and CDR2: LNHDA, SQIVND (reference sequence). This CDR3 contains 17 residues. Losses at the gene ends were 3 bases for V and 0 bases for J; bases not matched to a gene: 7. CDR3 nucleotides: TGTGCCAGTAGTATGGCGGGAGGTAGGTACTCCTACAATGAGCAGTTCTTC. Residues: CASSMAGGRYSYNEQFF.

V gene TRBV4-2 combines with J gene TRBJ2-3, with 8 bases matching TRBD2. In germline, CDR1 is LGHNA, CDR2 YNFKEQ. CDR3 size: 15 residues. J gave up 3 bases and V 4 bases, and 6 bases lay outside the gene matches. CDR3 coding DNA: TGTGCCAGCAGCCCTCAAGCGGGAGAAACAGATACGCAGTATTTT. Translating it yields CASSPQAGETDTQYF.

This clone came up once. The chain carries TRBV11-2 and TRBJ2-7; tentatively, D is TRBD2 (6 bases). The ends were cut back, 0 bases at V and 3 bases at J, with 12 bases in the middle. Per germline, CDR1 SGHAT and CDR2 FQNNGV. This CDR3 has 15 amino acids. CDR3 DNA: TGTGCCAGCAGCTTAGATCGGGCGGGATACTACGAGCAGTACTTC. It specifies CASSLDRAGYYEQYF.

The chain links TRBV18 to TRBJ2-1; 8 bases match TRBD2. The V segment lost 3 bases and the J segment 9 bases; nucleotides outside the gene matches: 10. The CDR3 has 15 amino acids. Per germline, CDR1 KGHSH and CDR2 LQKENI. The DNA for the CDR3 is TGTGCCAGCTCACCTACGGGACTAGTTGGTGGTGAGCAGTTCTTC. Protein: CASSPTGLVGGEQFF.

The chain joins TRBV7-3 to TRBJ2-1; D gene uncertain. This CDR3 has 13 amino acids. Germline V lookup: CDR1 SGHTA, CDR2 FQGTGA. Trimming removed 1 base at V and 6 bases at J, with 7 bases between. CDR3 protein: CASSLNLVNEQFF. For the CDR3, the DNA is TGTGCCAGCAGCTTAAATCTAGTCAATGAGCAGTTCTTC.

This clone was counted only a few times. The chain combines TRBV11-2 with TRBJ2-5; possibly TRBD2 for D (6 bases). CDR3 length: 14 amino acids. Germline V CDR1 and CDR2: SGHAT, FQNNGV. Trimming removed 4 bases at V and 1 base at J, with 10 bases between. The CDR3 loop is CASSSAGLQETQYF. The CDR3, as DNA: TGTGCCAGCAGCTCGGCGGGACTCCAAGAGACCCAGTACTTC.

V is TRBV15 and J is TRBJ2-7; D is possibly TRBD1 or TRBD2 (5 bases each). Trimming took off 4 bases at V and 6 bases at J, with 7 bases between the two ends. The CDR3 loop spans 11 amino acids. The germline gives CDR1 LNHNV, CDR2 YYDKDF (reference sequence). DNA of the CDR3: TGTGCCACCAGCAAGGGACGCGAGCAGTACTTC. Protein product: CATSKGREQYF.

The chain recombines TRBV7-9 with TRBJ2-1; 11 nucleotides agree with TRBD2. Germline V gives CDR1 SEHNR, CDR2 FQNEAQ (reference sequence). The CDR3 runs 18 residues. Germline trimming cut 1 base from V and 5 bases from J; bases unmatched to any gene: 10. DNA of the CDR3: TGTGCCAGCAGCTTAGAAGGGTCTAGCGGGAGGTCGCACAATGAGCAGTTCTTC. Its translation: CASSLEGSSGRSHNEQFF.

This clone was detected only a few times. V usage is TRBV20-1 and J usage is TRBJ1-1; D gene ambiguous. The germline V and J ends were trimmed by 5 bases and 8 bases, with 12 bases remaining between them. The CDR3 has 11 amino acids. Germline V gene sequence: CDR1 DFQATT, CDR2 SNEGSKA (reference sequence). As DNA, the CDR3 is TGCAGTGCTGTACCGGGTTTCGAAGCTTTCTTT. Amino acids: CSAVPGFEAFF.

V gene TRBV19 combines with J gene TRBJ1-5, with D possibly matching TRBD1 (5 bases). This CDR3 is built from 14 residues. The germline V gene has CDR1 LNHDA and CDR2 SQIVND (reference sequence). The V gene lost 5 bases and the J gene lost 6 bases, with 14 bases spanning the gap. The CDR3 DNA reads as TGTGCCAGTAGTCCTGTGAGGGGAGGTCAGCCCCAGCATTTT. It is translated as CASSPVRGGQPQHF.

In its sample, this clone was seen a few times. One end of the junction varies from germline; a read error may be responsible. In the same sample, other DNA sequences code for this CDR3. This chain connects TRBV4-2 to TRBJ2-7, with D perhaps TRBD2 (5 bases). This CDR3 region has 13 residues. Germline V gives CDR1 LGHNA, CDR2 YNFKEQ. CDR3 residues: CASSPGLTYEQYF. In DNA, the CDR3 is TGTGCCAGCAGCCCAGGACTGACCTATGAGCAGTACTTC.

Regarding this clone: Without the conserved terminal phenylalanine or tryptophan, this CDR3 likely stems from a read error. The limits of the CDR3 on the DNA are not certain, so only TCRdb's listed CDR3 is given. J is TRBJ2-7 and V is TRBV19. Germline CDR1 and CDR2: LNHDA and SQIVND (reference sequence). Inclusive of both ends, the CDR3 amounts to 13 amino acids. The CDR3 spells CASSIFGSAFLYL.

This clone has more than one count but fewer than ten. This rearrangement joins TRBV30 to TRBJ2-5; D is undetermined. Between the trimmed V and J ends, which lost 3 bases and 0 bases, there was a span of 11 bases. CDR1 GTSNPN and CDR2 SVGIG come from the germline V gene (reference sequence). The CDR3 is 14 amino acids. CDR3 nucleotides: TGTGCCTGGAGGGTACGGGTGAACCAAGAGACCCAGTACTTC. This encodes CAWRVRVNQETQYF. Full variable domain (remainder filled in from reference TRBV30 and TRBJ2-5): SQTIHQWPATLVQPVGSPLSLECTVEGTSNPNLYWYRQAAGRGLQLLFYSVGIGQISSEVPQNLSASRPQDRQFILSSKKLLLSDSGFYLCAWRVRVNQETQYFGPGTRLLVL.

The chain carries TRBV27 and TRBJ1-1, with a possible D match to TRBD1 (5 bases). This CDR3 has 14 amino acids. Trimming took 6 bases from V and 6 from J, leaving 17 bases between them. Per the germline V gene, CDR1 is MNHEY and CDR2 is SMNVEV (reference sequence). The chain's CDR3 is CASSRGGNLAEAFF. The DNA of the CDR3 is TGTGCCAGCAGCCGTGGGGGGAATCTGGCTGAAGCTTTCTTT.

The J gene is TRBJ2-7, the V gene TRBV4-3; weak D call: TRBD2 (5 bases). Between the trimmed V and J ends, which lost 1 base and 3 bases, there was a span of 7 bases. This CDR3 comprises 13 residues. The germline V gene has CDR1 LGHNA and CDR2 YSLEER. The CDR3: CASSQARGYEQYF. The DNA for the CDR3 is TGCGCCAGCAGCCAAGCTCGGGGCTACGAGCAGTACTTC.

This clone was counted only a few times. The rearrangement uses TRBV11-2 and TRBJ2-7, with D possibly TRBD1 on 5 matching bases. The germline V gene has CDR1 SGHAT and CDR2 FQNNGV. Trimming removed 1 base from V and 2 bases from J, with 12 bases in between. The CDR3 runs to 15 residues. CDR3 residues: CASSLASGNTYEQYF. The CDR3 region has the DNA TGTGCCAGCAGCTTAGCGTCAGGGAACACCTACGAGCAGTACTTC.

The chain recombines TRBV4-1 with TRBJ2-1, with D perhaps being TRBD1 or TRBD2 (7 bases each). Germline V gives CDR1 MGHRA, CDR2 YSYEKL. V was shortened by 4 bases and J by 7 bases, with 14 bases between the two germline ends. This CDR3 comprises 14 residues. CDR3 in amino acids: CASSLRQGGNEQFF. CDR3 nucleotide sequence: TGCGCCAGCAGCCTTCGACAGGGAGGGAATGAGCAGTTCTTC.

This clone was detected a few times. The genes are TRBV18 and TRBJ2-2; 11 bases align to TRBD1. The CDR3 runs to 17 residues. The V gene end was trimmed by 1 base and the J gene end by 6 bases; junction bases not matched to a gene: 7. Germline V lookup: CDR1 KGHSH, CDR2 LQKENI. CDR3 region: CASSPRKGQGVAGELFF. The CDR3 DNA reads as TGTGCCAGCTCACCACGGAAGGGACAGGGGGTGGCCGGGGAGCTGTTTTTT.

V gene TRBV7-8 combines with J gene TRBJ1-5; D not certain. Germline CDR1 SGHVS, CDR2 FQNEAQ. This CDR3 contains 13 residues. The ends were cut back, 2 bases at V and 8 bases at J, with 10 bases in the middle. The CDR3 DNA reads TGTGCCAGCAGCTTAACCGATAGGGAGCCCCAGCATTTT. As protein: CASSLTDREPQHF.

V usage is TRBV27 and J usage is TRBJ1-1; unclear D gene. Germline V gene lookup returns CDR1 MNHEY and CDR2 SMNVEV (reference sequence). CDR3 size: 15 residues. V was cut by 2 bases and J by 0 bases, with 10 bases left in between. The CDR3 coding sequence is TGTGCCAGCAGTTTAACACGGTTTTTGAACACTGAAGCTTTCTTT. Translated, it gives CASSLTRFLNTEAFF.

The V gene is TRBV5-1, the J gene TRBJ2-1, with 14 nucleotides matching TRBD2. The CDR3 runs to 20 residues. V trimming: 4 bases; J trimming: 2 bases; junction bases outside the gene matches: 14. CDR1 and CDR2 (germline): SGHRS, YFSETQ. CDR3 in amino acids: CASSRISGLAGVGAYNEQFF. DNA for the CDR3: TGCGCCAGCAGCCGGATCTCGGGACTAGCGGGAGTTGGGGCCTACAATGAGCAGTTCTTC. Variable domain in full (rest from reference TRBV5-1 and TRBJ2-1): KAGVTQTPRYLIKTRGQQVTLSCSPISGHRSVSWYQQTPGQGLQFLFEYFSETQRNKGNFPGRFSGRQFSNSRSEMNVSTLELGDSALYLCASSRISGLAGVGAYNEQFFGPGTRLTVL.

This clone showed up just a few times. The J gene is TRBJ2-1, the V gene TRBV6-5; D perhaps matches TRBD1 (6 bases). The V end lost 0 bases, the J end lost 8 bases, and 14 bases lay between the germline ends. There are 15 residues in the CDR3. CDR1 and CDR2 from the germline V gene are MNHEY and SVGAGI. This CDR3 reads CASSYSNEQGYEQFF. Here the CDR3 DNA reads TGTGCCAGCAGTTACTCGAACGAGCAGGGGTATGAGCAGTTCTTC.